The T cell receptor (beta chain) under discussion was sequenced for a study of T cell changes during pregnancy in multiple sclerosis. CDR1 is MNHNS, CDR2 SASEGT, per germline. V was cut by 1 base and J by 8 bases, with 14 bases left in between. This CDR3 spans 15 amino acids. Sequenced by immunoSEQ multiplex PCR; TCRdb stores in-frame clones only, minus some. Counted here are about 81,000 clones, over 85% occurring once; the ten biggest clones make up around 1.4%. The chain links TRBV6-1 to TRBJ1-4; the D gene is possibly TRBD1 (5 bases). The source material was peripheral blood, sampled in the third trimester of pregnancy. The clonotype comes from a female donor in good health, enrolled as a control in a pregnancy study. CDR3 sequence: CASSEVQGAVEKLFF. CDR3 coding DNA: TGTGCCAGCAGTGAAGTGCAGGGTGCCGTGGAAAAACTGTTTTTT.